This passage covers 9 T cell receptor beta chains from one sample sequenced in a study of OX40 agonist ivuxolimab in advanced cancers. TCRdb keeps only in-frame clones here, not all; method: immunoSEQ multiplex PCR. The repertoire holds approximately 57,000 clones, with 75% to 85% as singletons. The input for sequencing was CD4+ or CD8+ T cells sorted from blood, taken in a trial of the OX40 agonist ivuxolimab. The source is an adult with an advanced solid tumor such as melanoma, head and neck, liver or kidney cancer.

In its sample, this clone was seen once. The chain is built from TRBV5-1 and TRBJ2-1; 8 nucleotides agree with TRBD2. Trimming cost V 0 bases and J 5 bases; bases outside gene matches: 7. CDR3 size: 16 residues. Germline-derived CDR1 and CDR2 are SGHRS and YFSETQ. CDR3 protein: CASSLGSGSVNNEQFF. CDR3 nucleotides: TGCGCCAGCAGCTTGGGAAGCGGGAGTGTCAACAATGAGCAGTTCTTC.

This clone has a single count. This chain connects TRBV6-1 to TRBJ2-1; tentatively, D is TRBD1 (6 bases). This CDR3 is 15 amino acids long. The germline gives CDR1 MNHNS, CDR2 SASEGT. With 8 bases removed from V and 6 bases from J, the gap between germline ends came to 20 bases. CDR3 nucleotides: TGTGCCAGCGTCATGGGGGCCCCATCGATCAATGAGCAGTTCTTC. The encoded protein is CASVMGAPSINEQFF.

The rearrangement links TRBV6-6 to TRBJ2-7; either TRBD1 or TRBD2 may fit D (5 bases each). V dropped 2 bases and J dropped 3 bases, with 17 bases sitting between them. The CDR3 runs to 16 residues. CDR1 is MNHNY, CDR2 SVGAGI, per germline (reference sequence). The CDR3 nucleotides are TGTGCCAGCAGTTACGGGGGACGAGGGGTTAACTACGAGCAGTACTTC. Its protein is CASSYGGRGVNYEQYF.

The chain is built from TRBV12-5 and TRBJ2-1; D possibly corresponds to TRBD2 (6 bases). This CDR3 region has 16 residues. V gave up 0 bases and J gave up 0 bases, with 9 bases separating them. Germline V gene lookup returns CDR1 LGHNT and CDR2 FRNRAP. Written as DNA, the CDR3 is TGTGCTAGTGGTTTGGTACTGGGGGGCTCCTACAATGAGCAGTTCTTC. This codes for CASGLVLGGSYNEQFF.

This chain connects TRBV28 to TRBJ1-3; D may be TRBD1 (5 bases). V was pared by 7 bases and J by 7 bases, with 14 bases between. The length of the CDR3 is 13 residues. CDR1 and CDR2 from the germline V gene are MDHEN and SYDVKM. The DNA of the CDR3 is TGTGCCAGCACCTTGGCAGGGTGGAACACCATATATTTT. Translation gives CASTLAGWNTIYF.

The rearrangement uses TRBV7-9 and TRBJ1-1, with D perhaps matching TRBD1 (6 bases). Deletions cut 0 bases from V and 4 bases from J, with 6 bases between. Per the germline V gene, CDR1 is SEHNR and CDR2 is FQNEAQ (reference sequence). The CDR3 has 13 amino acids. CDR3 sequence: CASSLAGATEAFF. In DNA, the CDR3 is TGTGCCAGCAGCTTAGCGGGGGCCACTGAAGCTTTCTTT.

The chain couples TRBV7-9 to TRBJ2-1; 14 bases map to TRBD2. The germline CDR1 and CDR2 sequences are SEHNR and FQNEAQ (reference sequence). The CDR3 covers 16 residues. J lost 7 bases, V lost 3 bases, and 5 bases had no gene match. The CDR3 coding sequence is TGTGCCAGCAGCTTGGGACTAGCGGGAGTTGGGAATGAGCAGTTCTTC. It translates to CASSLGLAGVGNEQFF.

This chain connects TRBV7-8 to TRBJ1-1; possible D gene TRBD1, 5 bases. CDR1 SGHVS and CDR2 FQNEAQ come from the germline V gene. The CDR3 sequence is 15 residues long. The V end lost 1 base, the J end lost 5 bases, and 14 bases lay between the germline ends. CDR3 sequence (DNA): TGTGCCAGCAGCTTAGTTATGGGGCGAGGGACTGAAGCTTTCTTT. It codes for CASSLVMGRGTEAFF.

This sequence joins TRBV5-1 and TRBJ1-4, with TRBD1 as a possible D gene (5 bases). V was trimmed by 0 bases and J by 4 bases, leaving 10 bases between them. The V gene's germline CDR1 is SGHRS and CDR2 YFSETQ. The CDR3 loop spans 15 amino acids. DNA of the CDR3: TGCGCCAGCAGCTTGGGGGACTGGGGTAATGAAAAACTGTTTTTT. Protein sequence: CASSLGDWGNEKLFF.